The 26 T cell receptor beta chains presented below share a single source sample, sequenced in a study of identical twins. TCRdb recomputed calls from the 5' RACE reads with MiXCR, one row per CDR3 protein. The sample carries 400,000 to 500,000 distinct CDR3 sequences, 18% recorded once. The specimen sequenced was naive T cells sorted from blood. Every receptor here comes from a man between 50 and 59 years old in good health.

This chain uses TRBV12-3 or TRBV12-4 with TRBJ2-2, with D uncertain. The V end lost 6 bases, the J end lost 7 bases, and 12 bases lay between the germline ends. CDR3 size: 13 residues. DNA of the CDR3: TGTGCCAGCAGCTTACAGCGAGTCGGGGAGCTGTTTTTT. Translation gives CASSLQRVGELFF.

This clonotype has a handful of counts. CDR3 coding DNA: TGTGCCATCAGCACACAGCCCAACAATGAGCAGTTCTTC. Its protein is CAISTQPNNEQFF. The chain employs TRBV10-3 and TRBJ2-1; D is unclear. Germline-derived CDR1 and CDR2 are ENHRY and SYGVKD. The CDR3 is 13 amino acids. Deletions cut 6 bases from V and 5 bases from J, with 11 bases between.

This clonotype was detected a few times. The chain combines TRBV29-1 with TRBJ2-3, with TRBD2 matching over 8 bases. Trimming took 5 bases from V and 4 from J; bases not matched to a gene: 8. The CDR3 is made up of 14 amino acids. Germline V gene sequence: CDR1 SQVTM, CDR2 ANQGSEA. DNA of the CDR3: TGCAGCGTTTATAGCGGGATGGGTGCAGATACGCAGTATTTT. It codes for CSVYSGMGADTQYF.

The chain uses TRBV29-1 and TRBJ2-5; 7 bases align to TRBD1. CDR3 length: 12 residues. After removal of 6 bases from V and 5 bases from J, the junction contained 6 bases not matched to a gene. Germline CDR1 and CDR2: SQVTM and ANQGSEA. The CDR3: CSVTGVGETQYF. The CDR3 nucleotides read TGCAGCGTCACAGGGGTTGGGGAGACCCAGTACTTC.

This clonotype was seen a few times. The chain has TRBV25-1 and TRBJ2-7; tentatively, D is TRBD1 (6 bases). This CDR3 contains 13 residues. Trimming left V 4 bases short and J 3 bases short, with 10 bases between. CDR1 MGHDK and CDR2 SYGVNS come from the germline V gene. CDR3 nucleotides: TGTGCCAGCAGTGGGACAGCCTACTACGAGCAGTACTTC. This translates into CASSGTAYYEQYF.

This clonotype came up once. The chain joins TRBV7-2 to TRBJ2-7; TRBD2 aligns across 7 bases. The germline CDR1 and CDR2 sequences are SGHTA and FQGNSA. V shed 0 bases, J shed 2 bases, and the junction held 4 bases outside the gene matches. The CDR3 sequence is 15 residues long. CDR3 protein: CASSLAASGPYEQYF. CDR3 nucleotide sequence: TGTGCCAGCAGCTTAGCGGCTAGCGGTCCCTACGAGCAGTACTTC.

This clonotype has a handful of counts. This chain uses TRBV28 with TRBJ1-1, with 8 bases aligning to TRBD1. After removal of 6 bases from V and 6 bases from J, the junction contained 6 bases not matched to a gene. The CDR3 has 13 amino acids. Germline V gene data show CDR1 as MDHEN and CDR2 as SYDVKM. The CDR3 protein is CASRSQGAAEAFF. For the CDR3, the DNA is TGTGCCAGCAGGTCCCAGGGGGCCGCTGAAGCTTTCTTT.

This clonotype was seen more than once but under ten times. The chain carries TRBV4-1 and TRBJ2-1, with TRBD2 identical over 15 bases. CDR3 size: 18 residues. J was trimmed by 0 bases and V by 4 bases; bases with no gene match: 4. CDR1 and CDR2 from the germline V gene are MGHRA and YSYEKL. CDR3 nucleotides: TGCGCCAGCAGCCGGACTAGCGGGAGGGCCGGCTCCTACAATGAGCAGTTCTTC. This codes for CASSRTSGRAGSYNEQFF.

This clonotype was counted between two and nine times. J is TRBJ2-1 and V is TRBV29-1; TRBD2 matches at 7 bases. Trimming removed 5 bases from V and 2 bases from J; junction bases left unmatched: 9. Looked up from germline, CDR1 is SQVTM and CDR2 is ANQGSEA. This CDR3 spans 15 amino acids. DNA for the CDR3: TGCAGCGTTTCAACCCCAGCGGGAACCTACAATGAGCAGTTCTTC. Its protein is CSVSTPAGTYNEQFF.

This rearrangement joins TRBV6-5 to TRBJ2-5; no firm D call. Trimming took 0 bases from V and 1 from J, leaving 12 bases between them. Germline assignment: CDR1 MNHEY and CDR2 SVGAGI. There are 16 residues in the CDR3. The DNA for the CDR3 is TGTGCCAGCAGTTACTCGAATCTACGCATCCAAGAGACCCAGTACTTC. Its protein is CASSYSNLRIQETQYF.

The chain uses TRBV25-1 and TRBJ2-3; TRBD1 matches at 8 bases. J lost 5 bases, V lost 5 bases, and 3 bases had no gene match. CDR1 and CDR2 from the germline V gene are MGHDK and SYGVNS. CDR3 length equals 13 residues. CDR3 protein: CASSKQGVDTQYF. CDR3 nucleotides: TGTGCCAGCAGTAAACAGGGGGTAGATACGCAGTATTTT. Complete variable domain (other parts from reference TRBV25-1 and TRBJ2-3): EADIYQTPRYLVIGTGKKITLECSQTMGHDKMYWYQQDPGMELHLIHYSYGVNSTEKGDLSSESTVSRIRTEHFPLTLESARPSHTSQYLCASSKQGVDTQYFGPGTRLTVL.

This clonotype was recorded at least ten times. The rearrangement links TRBV7-9 to TRBJ2-7; 10 bases are a match to TRBD2. Germline CDR1 reads SEHNR; CDR2 reads FQNEAQ (reference sequence). The CDR3 sequence is 15 residues long. V shed 5 bases, J shed 4 bases, and the junction held 8 bases outside the gene matches. CDR3 in amino acids: CASSTQREGLYEQYF. As DNA, the CDR3 is TGTGCCAGCAGCACTCAGCGGGAGGGCCTGTACGAGCAGTACTTC.

Only a few counts were recorded for this clonotype. In DNA, the CDR3 is TGCAGTGCCATGGGTGTCCGTTCCCCTGAAGCTTTCTTT. Protein sequence: CSAMGVRSPEAFF. The chain has TRBV20-1 and TRBJ1-1, with D uncertain. Germline V lookup: CDR1 DFQATT, CDR2 SNEGSKA (reference sequence). The CDR3 sequence is 13 residues long. V lost 6 bases, J lost 6 bases, and 17 bases lay in between.

The sample holds many counts of this clonotype. V is TRBV5-1 and J is TRBJ2-7; D is unresolved. The V gene lost 3 bases and the J gene lost 0 bases, with 10 bases spanning the gap. The CDR3 sequence is 14 residues long. CDR1 is SGHRS and CDR2 is YFSETQ in the germline V gene. The DNA for the CDR3 is TGCGCCAGCAGCTCGACTTCCAGCTCCTACGAGCAGTACTTC. The encoded protein is CASSSTSSSYEQYF.

This clonotype was observed a handful of times. This chain links TRBV12-3 or TRBV12-4 with TRBJ1-6; D is unclear. Trimming removed 0 bases at V and 9 bases at J, with 6 bases between. The CDR3 sequence is 13 residues long. The CDR3 spells CASSLASSSPLHF. For the CDR3, the DNA is TGTGCCAGCAGTTTAGCGTCCTCTTCACCCCTCCACTTT.

This clonotype was counted at least ten times. The chain carries TRBV7-2 and TRBJ1-2; unclear D gene. The V and J ends lost 5 bases and 7 bases respectively, with 17 bases between them. The CDR3 sequence is 14 residues long. Germline V CDR1 and CDR2: SGHTA, FQGNSA. For the CDR3, the DNA is TGTGCCAGCAGCCCCAACGGCTTTCGGAGTGGCTACACCTTC. Its protein product is CASSPNGFRSGYTF.

The chain employs TRBV28 and TRBJ2-2; D remains ambiguous. The ends were cut back, 6 bases at V and 0 bases at J, with 11 bases in the middle. The CDR3 extends over 15 amino acids. CDR1 is MDHEN, CDR2 SYDVKM, per germline. In nucleotides, the CDR3 is TGTGCCAGCAGGTCTGCAGGAGCGAACACCGGGGAGCTGTTTTTT. Translation: CASRSAGANTGELFF.

This clonotype appeared a few times. The V and J genes are TRBV6-5 and TRBJ2-7, with D perhaps TRBD1 (5 bases). V lost 0 bases and J 3 bases, leaving 15 bases between the germline ends. This CDR3 is 16 amino acids long. The germline V gene has CDR1 MNHEY and CDR2 SVGAGI. The CDR3 spells CASSYSDRGFLYEQYF. The CDR3 DNA is TGTGCCAGCAGTTACTCCGACAGAGGCTTTCTCTACGAGCAGTACTTC.

This clonotype was seen repeatedly, ten times or more. The chain joins TRBV5-1 to TRBJ2-2, with 13 bases lining up with TRBD2. Germline V gene sequence: CDR1 SGHRS, CDR2 YFSETQ. The CDR3 contains 18 residues. V dropped 2 bases and J dropped 2; count of bases not matched to a gene: 6. This CDR3 reads CASSFPGLAGSNTGELFF. The CDR3, as DNA: TGCGCCAGCAGCTTCCCGGGACTAGCGGGATCTAACACCGGGGAGCTGTTTTTT.

This chain joins TRBV29-1 and TRBJ1-2, with D possibly TRBD1 on 6 matching bases. Between the trimmed V and J ends, which lost 3 bases and 4 bases, there was a span of 15 bases. CDR3 length: 14 amino acids. CDR1 is SQVTM and CDR2 is ANQGSEA in the germline V gene. The CDR3 spells CSVERGGLVYGYTF. CDR3 DNA: TGCAGCGTTGAGAGAGGGGGTCTAGTCTATGGCTACACCTTC. Full variable domain (remainder filled in from reference TRBV29-1 and TRBJ1-2): SAVISQKPSRDICQRGTSLTIQCQVDSQVTMMFWYRQQPGQSLTLIATANQGSEATYESGFVIDKFPISRPNLTFSTLTVSNMSPEDSSIYLCSVERGGLVYGYTFGSGTRLTVV.

A few counts support this clonotype. The rearrangement uses TRBV12-3 or TRBV12-4 and TRBJ2-1; 10 bases map to TRBD2. The CDR3 loop spans 15 amino acids. The V segment lost 3 bases and the J segment 3 bases; nucleotides outside the gene matches: 2. The CDR3 DNA follows: TGTGCCAGCAGTTTTAAGCGGGGGGGCTACAATGAGCAGTTCTTC. This translates into CASSFKRGGYNEQFF.

This clonotype was seen only once. The V gene is TRBV9, the J gene TRBJ2-1, with TRBD2 matching over 8 bases. Germline V gene lookup returns CDR1 SGDLS and CDR2 YYNGEE. The CDR3 contains 18 residues. The V gene end was trimmed by 4 bases and the J gene end by 6 bases; junction bases not matched to a gene: 18. Here the CDR3 DNA reads TGTGCCAGCAGCCCACCCTGGAGTACGGGGGGGCTGTCCAATGAGCAGTTCTTC. Amino acid sequence: CASSPPWSTGGLSNEQFF.

This clonotype was recorded many times. CDR3 sequence reads: CASSLGNKDGYTF. The CDR3 nucleotides read TGCGCCAGCAGCTTGGGGAACAAAGATGGCTACACCTTC. The chain is built from TRBV5-1 and TRBJ1-2; D ambiguous. Trimming shortened V by 0 bases and J by 6 bases, and 9 bases separated the two germline ends. This CDR3 comprises 13 residues. Germline V CDR1 and CDR2: SGHRS, YFSETQ.

This clonotype was observed once. The chain combines TRBV10-3 with TRBJ1-2; D may be TRBD1 (5 bases). With 3 bases removed from V and 4 bases from J, the gap between germline ends came to 12 bases. This CDR3 has 14 amino acids. Germline-derived CDR1 and CDR2 are ENHRY and SYGVKD. As DNA, the CDR3 is TGTGCCATCAGTGACGGGGTGGGGCTCTATGGCTACACCTTC. Residues: CAISDGVGLYGYTF.

This clonotype was found a few times. The rearrangement links TRBV5-1 to TRBJ2-7, with 9 bases lining up with TRBD2. Unmatched junction bases numbered 11, after V lost 4 bases and J lost 6 bases. CDR1 and CDR2 (germline): SGHRS, YFSETQ. The CDR3 sequence is 15 residues long. Written as DNA, the CDR3 is TGCGCCAGCAGCGTGAAGGGACCAGCGGGAGGCGAGCAGTACTTC. Amino acids: CASSVKGPAGGEQYF.

This clonotype was seen only a few times. This sequence joins TRBV4-3 and TRBJ1-3; 9 nucleotides line up with TRBD1. Losses at the gene ends were 3 bases for V and 5 bases for J; bases not matched to a gene: 5. CDR3 length equals 15 residues. The germline gives CDR1 LGHNA, CDR2 YSLEER. The CDR3 reads CASSQAGQGRNTIYF. The CDR3 nucleotides read TGCGCCAGCAGCCAGGCGGGACAGGGAAGAAACACCATATATTTT.